This T cell receptor beta chain was sequenced for a study of shared clonotypes between healthy human individuals. This CDR3 spans 11 amino acids. Trimming pared 6 bases from V and 8 bases from J, leaving 11 bases between. CDR1 SGDLS and CDR2 YYNGEE come from the germline V gene. Naive CD8 cells lacked CD45RO, underwent positive selection for CCR7 and left out terminally differentiated effector memory CD45RA+ cells. Data came from immunoSEQ multiplex PCR; TCRdb stores just in-frame clones and leaves some out. The profile shows about 680,000 clones, around 90% of them singletons. This receptor was taken from a man aged 30-40 years in good health. What was sequenced was naive CD8+ T cells sorted from blood. This chain links TRBV9 with TRBJ1-2; D is possibly TRBD1 (6 bases). The CDR3 DNA sequence: TGTGCCAGCACAGCAGGGGAAGGCTACACCTTC. This sequence encodes CASTAGEGYTF.